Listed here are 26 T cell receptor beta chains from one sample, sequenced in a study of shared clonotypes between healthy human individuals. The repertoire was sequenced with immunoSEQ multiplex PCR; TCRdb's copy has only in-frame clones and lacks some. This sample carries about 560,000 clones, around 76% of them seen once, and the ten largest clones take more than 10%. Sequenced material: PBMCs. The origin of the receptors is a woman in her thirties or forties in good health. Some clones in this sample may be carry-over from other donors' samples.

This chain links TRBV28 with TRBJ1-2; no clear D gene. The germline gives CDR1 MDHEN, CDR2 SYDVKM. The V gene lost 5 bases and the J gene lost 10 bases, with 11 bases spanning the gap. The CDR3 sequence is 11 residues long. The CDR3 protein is CASSAQYDYTF. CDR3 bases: TGTGCCAGCAGTGCTCAGTACGACTACACCTTC.

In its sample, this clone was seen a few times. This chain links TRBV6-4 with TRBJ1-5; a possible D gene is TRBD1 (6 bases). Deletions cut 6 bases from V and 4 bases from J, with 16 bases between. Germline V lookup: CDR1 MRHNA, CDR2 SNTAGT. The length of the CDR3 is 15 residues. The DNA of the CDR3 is TGTGCCAGCAGCGAAGCAGCCGGGACAAATCAGCCCCAGCATTTT. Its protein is CASSEAAGTNQPQHF.

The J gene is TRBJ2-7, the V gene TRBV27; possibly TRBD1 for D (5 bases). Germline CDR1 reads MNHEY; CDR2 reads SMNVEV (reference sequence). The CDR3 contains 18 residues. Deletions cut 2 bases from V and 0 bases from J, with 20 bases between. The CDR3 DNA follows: TGTGCCAGCAGTTTACTCCCCAGACAGTCCTCGAGCTCCTACGAGCAGTACTTC. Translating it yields CASSLLPRQSSSSYEQYF.

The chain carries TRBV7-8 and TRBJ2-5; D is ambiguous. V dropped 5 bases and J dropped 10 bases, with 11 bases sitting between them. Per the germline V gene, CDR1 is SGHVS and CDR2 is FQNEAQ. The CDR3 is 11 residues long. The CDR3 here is CASSLGPHQYF. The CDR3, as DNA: TGTGCCAGCAGCCTCGGGCCGCACCAGTACTTC.

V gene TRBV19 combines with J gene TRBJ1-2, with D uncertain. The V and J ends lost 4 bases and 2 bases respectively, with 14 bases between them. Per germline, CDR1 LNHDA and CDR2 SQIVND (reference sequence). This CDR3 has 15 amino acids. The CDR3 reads CASSTVERSNYGYTF. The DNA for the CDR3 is TGTGCCAGTAGTACCGTGGAGCGGTCGAACTATGGCTACACCTTC.

CDR3 coding DNA: TGTGCCAGCAGTTTATTGAACGCGTACGAGCAGTACTTC. Amino acid sequence: CASSLLNAYEQYF. The chain carries TRBV28 and TRBJ2-7; D unclear. This CDR3 is built from 13 residues. From germline, CDR1 is MDHEN and CDR2 SYDVKM. Trimming removed 1 base from V and 4 bases from J, with 8 bases in between. The complete variable domain, with remaining parts taken from reference TRBV28 and TRBJ2-7, reads DVKVTQSSRYLVKRTGEKVFLECVQDMDHENMFWYRQDPGLGLRLIYFSYDVKMKEKGDIPEGYSVSREKKERFSLILESASTNQTSMYLCASSLLNAYEQYFGPGTRLTVT.

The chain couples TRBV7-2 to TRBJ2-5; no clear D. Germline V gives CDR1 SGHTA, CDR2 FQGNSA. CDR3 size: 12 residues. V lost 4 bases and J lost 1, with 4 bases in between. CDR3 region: CASSSSQETQYF. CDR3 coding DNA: TGTGCCAGCAGCTCATCCCAAGAGACCCAGTACTTC.

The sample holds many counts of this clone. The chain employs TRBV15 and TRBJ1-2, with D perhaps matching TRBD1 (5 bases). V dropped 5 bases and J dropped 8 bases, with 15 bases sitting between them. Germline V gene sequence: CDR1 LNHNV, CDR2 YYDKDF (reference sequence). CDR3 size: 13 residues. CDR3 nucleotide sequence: TGTGCCACCAGCGTTAGCGGGGGGTTCGGCTACACCTTC. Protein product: CATSVSGGFGYTF. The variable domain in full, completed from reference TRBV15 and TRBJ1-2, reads DAMVIQNPRYQVTQFGKPVTLSCSQTLNHNVMYWYQQKSSQAPKLLFHYYDKDFNNEADTPDNFQSRRPNTSFCFLDIRSPGLGDTAMYLCATSVSGGFGYTFGSGTRLTVV.

The CDR3 loop is CASTMGQSNQPQHF. The CDR3 nucleotides are TGTGCCAGCACCATGGGACAAAGCAATCAGCCCCAGCATTTT. This chain uses TRBV2 with TRBJ1-5; tentatively, D is TRBD1 (6 bases). This CDR3 region has 14 residues. Germline-derived CDR1 and CDR2 are SNHLY and FYNNEI. V was pared by 7 bases and J by 1 base, with 11 bases between. Complete variable domain (other parts from reference TRBV2 and TRBJ1-5): EPEVTQTPSHQVTQMGQEVILRCVPISNHLYFYWYRQILGQKVEFLVSFYNNEISEKSEIFDDQFSVERPDGSNFTLKIRSTKLEDSAMYFCASTMGQSNQPQHFGDGTRLSIL.

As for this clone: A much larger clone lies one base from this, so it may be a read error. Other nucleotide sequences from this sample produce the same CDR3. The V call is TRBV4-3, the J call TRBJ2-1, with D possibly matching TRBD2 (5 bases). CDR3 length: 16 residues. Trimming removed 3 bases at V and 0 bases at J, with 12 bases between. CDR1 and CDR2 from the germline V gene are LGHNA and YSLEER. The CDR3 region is CASSQQSGISYNEQFF. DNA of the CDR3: TGCGCCAGCAGCCAGCAGTCGGGGATCTCCTACAATGAGCAGTTCTTC.

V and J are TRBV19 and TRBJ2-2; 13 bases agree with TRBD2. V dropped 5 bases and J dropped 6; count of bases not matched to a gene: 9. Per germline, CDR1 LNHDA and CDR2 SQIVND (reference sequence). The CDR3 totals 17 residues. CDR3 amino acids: CASSVTSGRALAGELFF. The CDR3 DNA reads TGTGCCAGTAGTGTCACTAGCGGGAGGGCCCTTGCCGGGGAGCTGTTTTTT.

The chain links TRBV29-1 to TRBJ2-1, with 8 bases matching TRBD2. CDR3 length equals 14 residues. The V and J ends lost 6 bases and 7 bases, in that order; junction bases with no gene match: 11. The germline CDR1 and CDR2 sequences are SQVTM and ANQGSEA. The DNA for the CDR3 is TGCAGCGTCTTTGGTAGCGGGAAATATAATGAGCAGTTCTTC. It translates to CSVFGSGKYNEQFF.

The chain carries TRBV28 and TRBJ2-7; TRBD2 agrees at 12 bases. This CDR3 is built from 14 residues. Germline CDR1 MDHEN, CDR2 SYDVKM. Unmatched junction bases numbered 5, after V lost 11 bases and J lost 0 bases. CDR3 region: CASTTSGSSYEQYF. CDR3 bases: TGTGCCTCTACGACTAGCGGGAGCTCCTACGAGCAGTACTTC.

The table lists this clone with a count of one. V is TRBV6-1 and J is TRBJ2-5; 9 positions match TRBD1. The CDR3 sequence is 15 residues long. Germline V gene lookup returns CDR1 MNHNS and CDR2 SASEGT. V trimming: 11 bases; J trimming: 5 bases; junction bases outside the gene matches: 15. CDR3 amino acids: CAGETGGYPGETQYF. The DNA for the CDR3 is TGTGCCGGAGAAACAGGGGGCTACCCGGGGGAGACCCAGTACTTC.

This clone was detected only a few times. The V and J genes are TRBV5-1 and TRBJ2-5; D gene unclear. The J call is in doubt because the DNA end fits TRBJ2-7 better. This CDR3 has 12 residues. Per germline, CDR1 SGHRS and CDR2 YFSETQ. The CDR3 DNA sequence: TGCGCCAGCAGCTACGACGGGTACGAGCAGTACTTC. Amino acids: CASSYDGYEQYF.

In DNA form, the CDR3 reads TGTGCCAGCACCCTGGGAGGTAGGAACGAGCAGTACTTC. Amino acids: CASTLGGRNEQYF. This sequence joins TRBV13 and TRBJ2-7, with D possibly being TRBD2 (6 bases). The CDR3 loop spans 13 amino acids. Germline CDR1 and CDR2: PRHDT and FYEKMQ (reference sequence). V was shortened by 7 bases and J by 5 bases, with 15 bases between the two germline ends.

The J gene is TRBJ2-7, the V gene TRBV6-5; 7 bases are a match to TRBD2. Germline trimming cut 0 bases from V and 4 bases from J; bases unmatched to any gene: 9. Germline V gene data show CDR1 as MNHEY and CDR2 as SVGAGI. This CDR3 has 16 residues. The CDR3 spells CASSYSRTGGIYEQYF. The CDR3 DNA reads TGTGCCAGCAGTTACTCCCGGACGGGGGGTATTTACGAGCAGTACTTC.

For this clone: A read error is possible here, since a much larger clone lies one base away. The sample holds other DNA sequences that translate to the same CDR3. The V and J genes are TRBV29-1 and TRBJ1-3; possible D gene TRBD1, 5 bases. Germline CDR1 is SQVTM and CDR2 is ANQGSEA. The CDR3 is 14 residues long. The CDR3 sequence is CSVADSASGNTIYF. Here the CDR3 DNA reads TGCAGCGTGGCAGACAGCGCCTCTGGGAACACCATATATTTT.

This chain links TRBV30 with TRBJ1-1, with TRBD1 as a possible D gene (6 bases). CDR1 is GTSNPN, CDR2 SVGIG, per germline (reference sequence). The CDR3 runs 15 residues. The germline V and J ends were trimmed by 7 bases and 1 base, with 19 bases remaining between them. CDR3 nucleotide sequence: TGTGCCTCGTCCCATTACGAGACAGGGAACACTGAAGCTTTCTTT. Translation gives CASSHYETGNTEAFF.

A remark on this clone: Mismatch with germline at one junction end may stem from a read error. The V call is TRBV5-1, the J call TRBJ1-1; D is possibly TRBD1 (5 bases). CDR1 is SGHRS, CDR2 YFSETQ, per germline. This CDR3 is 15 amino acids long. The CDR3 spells CASSPDGGTNTEVFF. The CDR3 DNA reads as TGCGCCAGCAGCCCGGATGGGGGGACGAACACTGAAGTTTTCTTT.

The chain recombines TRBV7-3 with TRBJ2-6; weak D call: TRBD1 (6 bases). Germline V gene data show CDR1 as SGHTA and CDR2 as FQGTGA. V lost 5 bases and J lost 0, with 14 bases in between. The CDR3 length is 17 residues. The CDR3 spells CASSPPTGNSGANVLTF. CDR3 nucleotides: TGTGCCAGCAGCCCCCCGACAGGAAACTCTGGGGCCAACGTCCTGACTTTC.

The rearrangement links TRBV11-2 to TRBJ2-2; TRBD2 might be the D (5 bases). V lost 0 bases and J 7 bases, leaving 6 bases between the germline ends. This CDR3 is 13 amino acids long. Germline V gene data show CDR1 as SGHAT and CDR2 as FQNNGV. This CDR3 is CASSLETSGELFF. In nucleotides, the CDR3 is TGTGCCAGCAGCTTAGAAACTAGCGGGGAGCTGTTTTTT.

In DNA, the CDR3 is TGTGCCAGCAGCTTGGTGGACAGGGTCGATGGGAGCAATCAGCCCCAGCATTTT. It yields the protein CASSLVDRVDGSNQPQHF. J is TRBJ1-5 and V is TRBV5-6, with 8 bases lining up with TRBD1. Germline V CDR1 and CDR2: SGHDT, YYEEEE. With V trimmed by 0 bases and J by 1 base, 9 bases remained unmatched. The length of the CDR3 is 18 residues.

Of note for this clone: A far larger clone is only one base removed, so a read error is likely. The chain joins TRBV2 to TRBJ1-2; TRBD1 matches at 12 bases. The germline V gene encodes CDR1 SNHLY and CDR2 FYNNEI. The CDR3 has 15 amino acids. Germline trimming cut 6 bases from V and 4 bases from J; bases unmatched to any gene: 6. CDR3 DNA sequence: TGTGCCAGCAGGCGGGACAGGGGGCTCACCTATGGCTACACCTTC. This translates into CASRRDRGLTYGYTF.

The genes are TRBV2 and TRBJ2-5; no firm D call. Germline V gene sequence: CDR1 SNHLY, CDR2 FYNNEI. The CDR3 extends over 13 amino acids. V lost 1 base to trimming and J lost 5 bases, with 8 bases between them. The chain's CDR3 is CASSEEVDETQYF. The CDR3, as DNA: TGTGCCAGCAGTGAAGAGGTTGACGAGACCCAGTACTTC.

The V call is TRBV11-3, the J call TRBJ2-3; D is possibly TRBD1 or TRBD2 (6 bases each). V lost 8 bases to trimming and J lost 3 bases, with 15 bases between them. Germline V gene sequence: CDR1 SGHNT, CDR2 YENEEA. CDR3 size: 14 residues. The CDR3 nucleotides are TGTGCCAGCTCCAAGGGGGGTGGTACAGATACGCAGTATTTT. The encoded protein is CASSKGGGTDTQYF.